The rows below give T cell receptor beta chains drawn from one sample of a study of preoperative IRX-2 immunotherapy in early breast cancer. TCRdb's table, derived via immunoSEQ multiplex PCR, lists solely in-frame clones and lacks some. The sample has fewer than 30,000 clones, roughly 90% seen once; the top ten hold around 9.6%. The sample was taken from a patient treated with IRX-2 immunotherapy. These receptors all stem from a human donor with breast cancer. Each CDR3 is given with its conserved first and last residue. A D gene is named only where the DNA matches it firmly. Size is stated for part of the rows, as once, few or many counts, or as a class when the clone is expanded.

j_call,d_call,clone_size,v_call,cdr3_nt,cdr3_aa
TRBJ1-4,-,-,TRBV9,TGTGCCAGCAGCGTAGGCCACAGTGGGGGTGCTAATGAAAAACTGTTTTTT,CASSVGHSGGANEKLFF
TRBJ1-1,-,-,TRBV18,TGTGCCAGCTCACCTCTCCCAGGGGTGATGAACACTGAAGCTTTCTTT,CASSPLPGVMNTEAFF
TRBJ2-3,-,-,TRBV7-2,TGTGCCAGCAGCTTAGGTCACACAGATACGCAGTATTTT,CASSLGHTDTQYF
TRBJ2-1,TRBD2,-,TRBV5-1,TGCGCCAGCAGCTCCGAGACTAGCGGGGGGAGAAATGAGCAGTTCTTC,CASSSETSGGRNEQFF
TRBJ2-7,TRBD1,once,TRBV18,TGTGCCAGCTCAGTTACGACAGGGACGGCTTACGAGCAGTACTTC,CASSVTTGTAYEQYF
TRBJ1-2,-,-,TRBV18,TGTGCCAGCTCATCCCCGACAGTTAACTATGGCTACACCTTC,CASSSPTVNYGYTF
TRBJ1-2,-,-,TRBV4-3,TGCGCCAGCAGCCAAGGGGGGCAGCAGGCTGGCTACACCTTC,CASSQGGQQAGYTF
TRBJ1-2,-,-,TRBV28,TGTGCCAGCAGTCCAAGGGGAACAGGGAACGGCTACACCTTC,CASSPRGTGNGYTF
TRBJ2-1,TRBD2,once,TRBV6-5,TGTGCCAGCAGTTTGAGACTAGCTGGTTACAATGAGCAGTTCTTC,CASSLRLAGYNEQFF
TRBJ2-3,TRBD1,-,TRBV28,TGTGCCAGCAGTTTAGAATTGACCGGGACAGCCACAGATACGCAGTATTTT,CASSLELTGTATDTQYF